This TCR beta chain emerged from a study of cytomegalovirus exposure and HLA in healthy donors. This clone was detected only once. Antigen specificity is unknown. The germline V gene encodes CDR1 MNHEY and CDR2 SVGAGI. The CDR3 is 15 residues long. V gave up 6 bases and J gave up 4 bases, with 18 bases separating them. Findings and limits, study-wide: Cytomegalovirus association was assigned to over 150 TCR beta chains. Later, TCR association rates were found to vary by HLA locus, highest for DRB1 and lowest for HLA-C.

The PCR used 60 Vbeta and 13 Jbeta primers. TCRdb's table, derived via immunoSEQ multiplex PCR, lists solely in-frame clones and lacks some. The repertoire holds about 170,000 clones, with roughly 80% as singletons. The receptor's source is a male donor in good health and CMV-seronegative. Sequencing was performed on PBMCs. V is TRBV6-5 and J is TRBJ2-5; D might be TRBD2 (5 bases). The CDR3: CASRPTEGVRETQYF. In DNA form, the CDR3 reads TGTGCCAGCAGGCCAACAGAGGGCGTAAGAGAGACCCAGTACTTC.